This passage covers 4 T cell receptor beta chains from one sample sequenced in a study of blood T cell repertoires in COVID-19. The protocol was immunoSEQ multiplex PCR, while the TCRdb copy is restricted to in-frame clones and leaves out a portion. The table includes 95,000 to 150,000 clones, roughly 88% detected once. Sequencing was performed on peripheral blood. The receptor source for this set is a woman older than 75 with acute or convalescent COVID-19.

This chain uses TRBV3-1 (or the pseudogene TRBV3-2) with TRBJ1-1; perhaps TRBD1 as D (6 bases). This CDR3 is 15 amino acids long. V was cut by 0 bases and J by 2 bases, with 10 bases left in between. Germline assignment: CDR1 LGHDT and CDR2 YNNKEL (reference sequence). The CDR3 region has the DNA TGTGCCAGCAGCCAAGATAACAGGGCAAACACTGAAGCTTTCTTT. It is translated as CASSQDNRANTEAFF.

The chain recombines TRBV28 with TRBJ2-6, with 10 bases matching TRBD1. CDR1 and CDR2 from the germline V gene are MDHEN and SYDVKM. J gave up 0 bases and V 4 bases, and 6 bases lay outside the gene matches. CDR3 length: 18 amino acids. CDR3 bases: TGTGCCAGCAGTTCCGGGACAGGGGTTTTCTCTGGGGCCAACGTCCTGACTTTC. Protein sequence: CASSSGTGVFSGANVLTF. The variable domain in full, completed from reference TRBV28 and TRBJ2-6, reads DVKVTQSSRYLVKRTGEKVFLECVQDMDHENMFWYRQDPGLGLRLIYFSYDVKMKEKGDIPEGYSVSREKKERFSLILESASTNQTSMYLCASSSGTGVFSGANVLTFGAGSRLTVL.

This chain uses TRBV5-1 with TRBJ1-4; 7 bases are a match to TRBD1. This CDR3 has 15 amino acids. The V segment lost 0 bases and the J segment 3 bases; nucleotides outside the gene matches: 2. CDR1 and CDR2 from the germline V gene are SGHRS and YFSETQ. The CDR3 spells CASSLGQGANEKLFF. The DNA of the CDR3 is TGCGCCAGCAGCTTGGGTCAGGGGGCTAATGAAAAACTGTTTTTT.

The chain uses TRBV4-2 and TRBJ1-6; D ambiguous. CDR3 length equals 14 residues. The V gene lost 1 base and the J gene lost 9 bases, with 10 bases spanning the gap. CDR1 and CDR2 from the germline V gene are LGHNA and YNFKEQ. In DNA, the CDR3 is TGTGCCAGCAGCCAAGCGGGGTCCGGTTCACCCCTCCACTTT. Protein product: CASSQAGSGSPLHF.